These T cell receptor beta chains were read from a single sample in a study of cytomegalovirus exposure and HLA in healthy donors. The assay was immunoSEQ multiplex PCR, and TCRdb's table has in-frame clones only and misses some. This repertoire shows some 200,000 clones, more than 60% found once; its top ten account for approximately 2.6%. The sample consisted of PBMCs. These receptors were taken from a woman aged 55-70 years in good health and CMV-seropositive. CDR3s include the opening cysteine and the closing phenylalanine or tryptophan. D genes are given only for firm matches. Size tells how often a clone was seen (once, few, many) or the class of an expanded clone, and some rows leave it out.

CASKPQGQLHTEAFF TGTGCCAGCAAGCCGCAGGGACAGCTACACACTGAAGCTTTCTTT NA TRBV6-4 TRBD1 TRBJ1-1
CASSLIAGTGELFF TGCGCCAGCAGCTTGATAGCGGGCACCGGGGAGCTGTTTTTT NA TRBV5-1 TRBD2 TRBJ2-2
CASSLRPGSFYEQYF TGTGCCAGCAGTTTACGCCCGGGGTCTTTTTACGAGCAGTACTTC NA TRBV28 NA TRBJ2-7
CASTTRWGGADTGELFF TGTGCCAGCACAACACGATGGGGGGGCGCGGACACCGGGGAGCTGTTTTTT NA TRBV21-1 NA TRBJ2-2
CASGKTGNEQFF TGTGCTAGTGGGAAGACAGGGAATGAGCAGTTCTTC NA TRBV12-5 TRBD1 TRBJ2-1
CASSVTGTPYYEQYF TGTGCCAGCAGCGTTACCGGGACTCCTTACTACGAGCAGTACTTC NA TRBV9 NA TRBJ2-7
CASRLGQGFSDTQYF TGTGCCAGCAGACTAGGACAGGGCTTCTCAGATACGCAGTATTTT NA TRBV28 TRBD1 TRBJ2-3
CASSIAAGRYEQYF TGTGCCAGTAGTATCGCAGCGGGCCGCTACGAGCAGTACTTC NA TRBV19 NA TRBJ2-7
CASGLDSWNTEAFF TGTGCTAGTGGCTTGGACAGTTGGAACACTGAAGCTTTCTTT NA TRBV12-5 NA TRBJ1-1
CASSQRQGQYGYTF TGTGCCAGCAGCCAGCGACAGGGTCAGTATGGCTACACCTTC NA TRBV7-3 TRBD1 TRBJ1-2
CASSQDGYRVGTEAFF TGCGCCAGCAGCCAAGATGGGTACAGGGTGGGCACTGAAGCTTTCTTT NA TRBV4-1 NA TRBJ1-1
CASSLGQGMNTEAFF TGTGCCAGCAGCTTAGGACAGGGGATGAACACTGAAGCTTTCTTT few TRBV7-6 TRBD1 TRBJ1-1
CASSLDRATEAFF TGTGCCAGCAGCCTCGACAGGGCCACTGAAGCTTTCTTT NA TRBV5-4 TRBD1 TRBJ1-1
CASSKARTGTGNQPQHF TGCGCCAGCAGCAAGGCACGAACCGGGACAGGGAATCAGCCCCAGCATTTT NA TRBV4-1 TRBD1 TRBJ1-5
CASSEGDRSLPQHF TGTGCCAGCAGCGAAGGGGACAGGTCCCTGCCCCAGCATTTT NA TRBV2 TRBD1 TRBJ1-5
CASSEDYPSGGELFF TGTGCCAGCAGTGAAGACTACCCTTCGGGAGGGGAGCTGTTTTTT NA TRBV2 NA TRBJ2-2
CASSLGTSGRLNEQFF TGTGCCAGCAGCTTAGGAACTAGCGGGAGGTTAAATGAGCAGTTCTTC NA TRBV7-2 TRBD2 TRBJ2-1
CASSPQDRANTGELFF TGTGCCAGCAGCCCCCAGGACAGGGCGAACACCGGGGAGCTGTTTTTT NA TRBV9 TRBD1 TRBJ2-2
CAWSVNGLGYGYTF TGTGCCTGGAGTGTAAACGGACTCGGGTATGGCTACACCTTC NA TRBV30 NA TRBJ1-2
CASSQLTRGYTEAFF TGCGCCAGCAGCCAACTCACGCGGGGGTACACTGAAGCTTTCTTT once TRBV4-3 NA TRBJ1-1
CSVLPGTGSEQYF TGCAGCGTTTTGCCCGGGACAGGGAGCGAGCAGTACTTC NA TRBV29-1 TRBD1 TRBJ2-7
CASSYGRGNTGELFF TGTGCCAGCAGTTACGGCAGGGGGAACACCGGGGAGCTGTTTTTT NA TRBV6-5 NA TRBJ2-2
CASSRMRGNYGYTF TGTGCCAGCAGCCGAATGCGGGGTAACTATGGCTACACCTTC NA TRBV7-2 NA TRBJ1-2
CAIMEGMLADTQYF TGTGCCATCATGGAGGGGATGTTAGCAGATACGCAGTATTTT NA TRBV10-3 NA TRBJ2-3
CAITGGTGELFF TGTGCCATCACGGGAGGCACCGGGGAGCTGTTTTTT NA TRBV10-3 TRBD2 TRBJ2-2
CASSLALLATYEQYF TGTGCCAGCAGCCTAGCCCTACTAGCGACCTACGAGCAGTACTTC NA TRBV7-2 TRBD2 TRBJ2-7
CASSGQATGELFF TGTGCCAGTTCGGGACAGGCGACGGGGGAGCTGTTTTTT NA TRBV14 TRBD1 TRBJ2-2
CASSQESSGGFFPGELFF TGCGCCAGCAGCCAAGAATCTAGCGGGGGATTTTTCCCCGGGGAGCTGTTTTTT NA TRBV4-3 TRBD2 TRBJ2-2
CASSLGQGGSGEQFF TGCGCCAGCAGCTTGGGACAGGGGGGGTCGGGGGAGCAGTTCTTC NA TRBV5-1 TRBD1 TRBJ2-1